Sequencing of this TCR beta chain was carried out in a study of cytomegalovirus exposure and HLA in healthy donors. Study-level background: The approximately 670 first-cohort repertoires and the 130 or so validation repertoires shared the same platform, a later analysis reported.

The CDR3 spans 14 residues. Germline lookup yields CDR1 SGHRS and CDR2 YFSETQ. V was trimmed by 4 bases and J by 8 bases, leaving 15 bases between them. Whole-study results and caveats: Cytomegalovirus status was reportedly diagnosed by the classifier with high specificity and sensitivity.

On this clone: Its antigen is not identified.

TCRdb's copy holds only in-frame clones and misses some; the assay was immunoSEQ multiplex PCR. The table lists about 200,000 clones, 65% to 90% of them singletons. The TCR originated in a woman aged 25 to 45 in good health and CMV-seropositive. The source material was PBMCs. The chain joins TRBV5-1 to TRBJ1-4; possible D gene TRBD1, 5 bases. CDR3 residues: CASSLGVGGEKLFF. CDR3 in DNA: TGCGCCAGCAGCCTGGGGGTTGGAGGGGAAAAACTGTTTTTT.